This entry lists 9 T cell receptor beta chains sequenced from one sample in a study of cytomegalovirus exposure and HLA in healthy donors. Some clones are missing from TCRdb's copy, which holds only in-frame ones; the method was immunoSEQ multiplex PCR. The sample shows 110,000 to 150,000 clones, approximately 89% of them seen only once. The sample comprised PBMCs. These receptors all come from a man between 18 and 35 years old in good health and CMV-seronegative.

V usage is TRBV10-3 and J usage is TRBJ2-1, with TRBD1 identical over 7 bases. Germline CDR1 ENHRY, CDR2 SYGVKD. This CDR3 is 13 amino acids long. The ends lost 6 bases at V and 3 bases at J; junction bases unmatched: 2. CDR3 protein: CAIRGTDYNEQFF. Here the CDR3 DNA reads TGTGCCATCAGGGGGACAGACTACAATGAGCAGTTCTTC.

V and J are TRBV30 and TRBJ2-1; a possible D gene is TRBD2 (6 bases). Germline loops: CDR1 GTSNPN, CDR2 SVGIG (reference sequence). This CDR3 contains 13 residues. The V and J ends lost 2 bases and 10 bases respectively, with 15 bases between them. The CDR3 DNA sequence: TGTGCCTGGAGTTACACGCTAGCGCGGGAGCAGTTCTTC. Residues: CAWSYTLAREQFF.

The rearrangement joins TRBV27 to TRBJ2-7; 7 bases are a match to TRBD1. Germline CDR1 is MNHEY and CDR2 is SMNVEV (reference sequence). The J segment lost 3 bases and the V segment lost 5 bases, leaving 10 bases of the junction unmatched. This CDR3 has 15 residues. CDR3 sequence: CASSRTPGQSYEQYF. For the CDR3, the DNA is TGTGCCAGCAGTCGGACCCCGGGACAGAGCTACGAGCAGTACTTC.

The V call is TRBV30, the J call TRBJ1-1; D remains ambiguous. Germline V gives CDR1 GTSNPN, CDR2 SVGIG (reference sequence). The CDR3 extends over 11 amino acids. The V end was cut by 4 bases, the J end by 7 bases, with 10 bases between. In DNA form, the CDR3 reads TGTGCCTGGACAGGAATCAGTGAAGCTTTCTTT. This encodes CAWTGISEAFF.

This clone occurred a few times. This chain uses TRBV6-6 with TRBJ1-5; D unresolved. The germline CDR1 and CDR2 sequences are MNHNY and SVGAGI (reference sequence). With 2 bases removed from V and 9 bases from J, the gap between germline ends came to 8 bases. CDR3 length: 12 amino acids. The CDR3 spells CASSYEGRPQHF. DNA of the CDR3: TGTGCCAGCAGTTACGAGGGTAGGCCCCAGCATTTT.

This clone has just one count. V is TRBV7-9 and J is TRBJ2-7; D call uncertain. CDR3 length: 14 amino acids. In germline, CDR1 is SEHNR, CDR2 FQNEAQ (reference sequence). The ends were cut back, 5 bases at V and 2 bases at J, with 13 bases in the middle. The CDR3 nucleotides read TGTGCCAGCAGCCCAGAGAGGAGTACCTACGAGCAGTACTTC. Encoded protein: CASSPERSTYEQYF. Full variable domain (remainder filled in from reference TRBV7-9 and TRBJ2-7): DTGVSQNPRHKITKRGQNVTFRCDPISEHNRLYWYRQTLGQGPEFLTYFQNEAQLEKSRLLSDRFSAERPKGSFSTLEIQRTEQGDSAMYLCASSPERSTYEQYFGPGTRLTVT.

The chain uses TRBV19 and TRBJ1-6, with D unclear. V was shortened by 6 bases and J by 0 bases, with 6 bases between the two germline ends. The CDR3 loop spans 14 amino acids. Germline CDR1 and CDR2: LNHDA and SQIVND (reference sequence). CDR3 region: CASRRSSYNSPLHF. Written as DNA, the CDR3 is TGTGCCAGTAGGAGGAGCTCCTATAATTCACCCCTCCACTTT.

This clone showed up just once. CDR3 coding DNA: TGTGCCAGCAGTGAACTACCCGGTGAAGCTTTCTTT. It encodes CASSELPGEAFF. This sequence joins TRBV6-1 and TRBJ1-1; D uncertain. The V end lost 2 bases, the J end lost 7 bases, and 8 bases lay between the germline ends. Germline V gives CDR1 MNHNS, CDR2 SASEGT. This CDR3 spans 12 amino acids.

The chain uses TRBV7-2 and TRBJ2-5, with D perhaps TRBD2 (5 bases). Per germline, CDR1 SGHTA and CDR2 FQGNSA. This CDR3 spans 14 amino acids. Trimming pared 3 bases from V and 4 bases from J, leaving 12 bases between. The CDR3 nucleotides read TGTGCCAGCAGCTTTGGGATAAGCGGAGAGACCCAGTACTTC. Translation gives CASSFGISGETQYF.